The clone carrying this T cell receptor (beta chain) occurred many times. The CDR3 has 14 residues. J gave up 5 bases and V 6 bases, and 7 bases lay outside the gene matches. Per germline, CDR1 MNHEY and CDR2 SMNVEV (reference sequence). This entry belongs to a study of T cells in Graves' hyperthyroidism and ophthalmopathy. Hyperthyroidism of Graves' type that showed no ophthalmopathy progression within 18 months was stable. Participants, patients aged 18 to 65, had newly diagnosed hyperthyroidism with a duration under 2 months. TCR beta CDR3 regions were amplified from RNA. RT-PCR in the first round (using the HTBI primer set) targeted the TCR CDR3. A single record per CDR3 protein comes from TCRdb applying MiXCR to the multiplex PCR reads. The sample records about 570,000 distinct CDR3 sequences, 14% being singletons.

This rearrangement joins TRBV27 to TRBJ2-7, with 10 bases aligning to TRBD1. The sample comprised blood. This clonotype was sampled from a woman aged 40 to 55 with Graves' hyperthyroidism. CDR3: CASSLRDRGHEQYF. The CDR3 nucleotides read TGTGCCAGCAGCCTCCGGGACAGGGGTCACGAGCAGTACTTC.